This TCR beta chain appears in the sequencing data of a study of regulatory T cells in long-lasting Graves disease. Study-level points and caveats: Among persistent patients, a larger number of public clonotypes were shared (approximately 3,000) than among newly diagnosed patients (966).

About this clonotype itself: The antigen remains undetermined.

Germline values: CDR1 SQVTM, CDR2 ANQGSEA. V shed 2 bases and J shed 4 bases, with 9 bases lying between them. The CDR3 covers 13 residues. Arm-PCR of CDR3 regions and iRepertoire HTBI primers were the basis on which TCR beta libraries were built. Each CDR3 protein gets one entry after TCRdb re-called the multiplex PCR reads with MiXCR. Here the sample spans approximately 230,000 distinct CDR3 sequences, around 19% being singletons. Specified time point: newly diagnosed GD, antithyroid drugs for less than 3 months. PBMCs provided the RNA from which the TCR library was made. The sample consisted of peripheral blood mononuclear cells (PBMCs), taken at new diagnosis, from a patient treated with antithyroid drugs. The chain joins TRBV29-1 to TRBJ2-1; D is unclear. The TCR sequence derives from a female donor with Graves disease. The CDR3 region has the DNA TGCAGCGTTGAAAGACCCGCATACAATGAGCAGTTCTTC. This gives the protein CSVERPAYNEQFF.